This T cell receptor beta chain emerged from a study of cytotoxic CD8 clonotypes in ibrutinib-treated CLL. A remark on this clone: What it binds is unknown.

Study-level findings and limits: Rising at ibrutinib response, clonality subsequently fell back toward baseline at progression. Stable or contracted on treatment, public clonotypes were also uncommon. Baseline levels of clonality went above those of age-matched healthy donors and moved with circulating CD8+ T-cell counts.

The planned depth of sequencing spanned 1 in 200,000 to 1 in 1 million T cells. TCRdb's copy holds only in-frame clones and misses some; the assay was immunoSEQ multiplex PCR. The sample includes some 100,000 clones, 45% to 65% of them seen just once. This clonotype was sampled from a human donor with chronic lymphocytic leukemia. The sample in question was PBMCs, obtained after 24 months of ibrutinib treatment.

CDR3 nucleotides: TGTGCCACCAGCAGAGATGAATCAGGGGGCAACTATGGCTACACCTTC. This sequence encodes CATSRDESGGNYGYTF. The chain combines TRBV15 with TRBJ1-2; 8 bases match TRBD1. With V trimmed by 0 bases and J by 2 bases, 5 bases remained unmatched. Per the germline V gene, CDR1 is LNHNV and CDR2 is YYDKDF (reference sequence). CDR3 length: 16 amino acids.